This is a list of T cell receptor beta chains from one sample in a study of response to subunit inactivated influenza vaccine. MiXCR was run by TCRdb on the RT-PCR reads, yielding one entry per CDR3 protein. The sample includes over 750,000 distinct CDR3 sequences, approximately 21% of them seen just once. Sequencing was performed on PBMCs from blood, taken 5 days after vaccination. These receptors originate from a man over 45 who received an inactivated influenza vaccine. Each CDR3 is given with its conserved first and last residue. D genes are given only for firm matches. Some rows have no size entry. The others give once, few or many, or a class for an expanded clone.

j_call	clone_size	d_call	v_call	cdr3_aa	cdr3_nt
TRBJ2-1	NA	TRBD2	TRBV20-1	CSARDGGGGAYNEQFF	TGCAGTGCTAGAGATGGGGGCGGGGGGGCGTATAATGAGCAGTTCTTC
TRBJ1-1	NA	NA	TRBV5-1	CASSPPGTLNTEAFF	TGCGCCAGCAGCCCTCCGGGGACGTTGAACACTGAAGCTTTCTTT
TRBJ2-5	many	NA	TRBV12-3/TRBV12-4	CASSFSSVQETQYF	TGTGCCAGCAGTTTCTCGTCGGTCCAAGAGACCCAGTACTTC
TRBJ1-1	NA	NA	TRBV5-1	CASSWGSGNTEAFF	TGCGCCAGCAGCTGGGGGTCGGGGAACACTGAAGCTTTCTTT
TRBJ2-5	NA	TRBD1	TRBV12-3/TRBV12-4	CASSARDRGTGTQYF	TGTGCCAGCAGTGCCCGGGACAGGGGAACAGGGACCCAGTACTTC
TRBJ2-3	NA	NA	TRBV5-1	CASSLIPGTSTDTQYF	TGCGCCAGCAGCTTGATCCCGGGAACTAGCACAGATACGCAGTATTTT
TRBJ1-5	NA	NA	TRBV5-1	CASSFTPDQPQHF	TGCGCCAGCAGCTTCACGCCGGATCAGCCCCAGCATTTT
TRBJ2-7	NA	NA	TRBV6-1	CASSENRYYEQYF	TGTGCCAGCAGTGAAAACCGTTACTACGAGCAGTACTTC
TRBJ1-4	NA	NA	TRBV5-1	CASRWSKNEKLFF	TGCGCCAGCAGGTGGAGTAAGAATGAAAAACTGTTTTTT
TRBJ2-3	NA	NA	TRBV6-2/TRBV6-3	CASAFADSPSTDTQYF	TGTGCCAGCGCCTTCGCTGACAGCCCTAGCACAGATACGCAGTATTTT
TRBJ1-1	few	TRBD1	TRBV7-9	CASSHRTGGGAFF	TGTGCCAGCAGCCATCGGACAGGCGGGGGAGCTTTCTTT
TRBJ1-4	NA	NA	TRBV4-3	CASSQDTAVLGEKLFF	TGCGCCAGCAGCCAAGATACCGCAGTCCTGGGTGAAAAACTGTTTTTT
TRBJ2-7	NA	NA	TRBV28	CASSLWGKEQYF	TGTGCCAGCAGTTTATGGGGAAAGGAGCAGTACTTC
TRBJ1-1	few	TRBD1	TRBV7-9	CASSSQGMSEAFF	TGTGCCAGCAGCTCACAGGGGATGTCTGAAGCTTTCTTT
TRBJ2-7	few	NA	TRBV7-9	CASSRRDGRNYEQYF	TGTGCCAGCAGTCGACGGGACGGAAGAAACTACGAGCAGTACTTC
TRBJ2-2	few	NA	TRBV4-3	CASSQGTNTGELFF	TGCGCCAGCTCCCAAGGAACGAACACCGGGGAGCTGTTTTTT
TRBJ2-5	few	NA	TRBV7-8	CASSKGELAGTQYF	TGTGCCAGCAGCAAAGGGGAGTTAGCTGGGACCCAGTACTTC
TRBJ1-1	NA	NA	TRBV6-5	CASHRENTEAFF	TGTGCCAGCCATCGTGAGAACACTGAAGCTTTCTTT
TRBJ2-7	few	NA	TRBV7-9	CASSLWSSSYEQYF	TGTGCCAGCAGCTTATGGTCCTCATCCTACGAGCAGTACTTC
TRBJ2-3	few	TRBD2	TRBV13	CASSIQRGADTQYF	TGTGCCAGCAGCATTCAGCGGGGGGCAGATACGCAGTATTTT
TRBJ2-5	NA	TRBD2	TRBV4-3	CASSQGSGTQTQYF	TGCGCCAGCAGCCAGGGTAGCGGGACGCAGACCCAGTACTTC
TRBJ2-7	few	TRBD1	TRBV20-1	CSARIGTGADEQYF	TGCAGTGCAAGGATTGGGACAGGGGCCGACGAGCAGTACTTC
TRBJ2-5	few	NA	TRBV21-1	CASSRPPALIGPEETQYF	TGTGCCAGCAGCAGACCCCCAGCCCTGATTGGCCCTGAAGAGACCCAGTACTTC
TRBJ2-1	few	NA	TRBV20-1	CSATGTYNEQFF	TGCAGTGCTACGGGCACCTACAATGAGCAGTTCTTC
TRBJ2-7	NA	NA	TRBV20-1	CSARGGTYTYEQYF	TGCAGTGCTAGAGGGGGGACCTACACCTACGAGCAGTACTTC
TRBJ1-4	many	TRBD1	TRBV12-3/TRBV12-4	CASSSGQGATNEKLFF	TGTGCCAGCAGCTCTGGACAGGGCGCAACTAATGAAAAACTGTTTTTT
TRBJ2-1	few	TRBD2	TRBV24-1	CATSPGLAGYNEQFF	TGTGCCACCAGTCCCGGACTAGCGGGCTACAATGAGCAGTTCTTC
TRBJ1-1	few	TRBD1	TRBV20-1	CSARQGRVTEAFF	TGCAGTGCGAGACAGGGGAGAGTTACTGAAGCTTTCTTT
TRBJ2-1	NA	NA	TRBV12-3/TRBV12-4	CASTLSGRADEQFF	TGTGCCAGCACCTTATCAGGGCGGGCGGATGAGCAGTTCTTC
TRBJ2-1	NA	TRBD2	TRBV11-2	CASSLQRGLSYNEQFF	TGTGCCAGCAGCCTGCAGCGGGGCCTCTCCTACAATGAGCAGTTCTTC
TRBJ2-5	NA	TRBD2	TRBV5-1	CASSLRREVQETQYF	TGCGCCAGCAGCTTGAGGCGGGAGGTTCAAGAGACCCAGTACTTC
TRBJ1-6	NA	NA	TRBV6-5	CASSYTKYNSPLHF	TGTGCCAGCAGTTACACGAAATATAATTCACCCCTCCACTTT
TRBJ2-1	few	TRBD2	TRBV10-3	CASSERENEQFF	TGTGCCAGCTCCGAGCGGGAGAATGAGCAGTTCTTC
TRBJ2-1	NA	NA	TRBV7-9	CASSLSREGGEQFF	TGTGCCAGCAGCTTAAGCAGGGAAGGCGGTGAGCAGTTCTTC
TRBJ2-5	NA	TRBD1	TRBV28	CASSSLRQGAWETQYF	TGTGCCAGCAGTTCCCTCCGACAGGGGGCCTGGGAGACCCAGTACTTC
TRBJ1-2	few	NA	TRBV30	CACGTTGYTF	TGTGCCTGCGGGACAACGGGCTACACCTTC
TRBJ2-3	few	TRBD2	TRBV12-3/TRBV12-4	CASRVPTGLAGGPHTQYF	TGTGCCAGCAGGGTACCTACGGGTCTAGCGGGGGGCCCCCATACGCAGTATTTT
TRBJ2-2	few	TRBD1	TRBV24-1	CATSEPGTGDTGELFF	TGTGCCACCAGTGAGCCCGGGACAGGGGACACCGGGGAGCTGTTTTTT
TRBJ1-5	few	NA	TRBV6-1	CASRPDRFNQPQHF	TGTGCCAGCAGACCCGACAGATTCAATCAGCCCCAGCATTTT
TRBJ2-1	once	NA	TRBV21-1	CASNGSVEQFF	TGTGCCAGCAACGGGAGTGTCGAGCAGTTCTTC
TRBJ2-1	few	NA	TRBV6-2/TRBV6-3	CASSYSAESYNEQFF	TGTGCCAGCAGTTACTCTGCTGAATCCTACAATGAGCAGTTCTTC
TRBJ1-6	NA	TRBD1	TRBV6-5	CASSYSGDRVNSPLHF	TGTGCCAGCAGTTACTCCGGGGACAGGGTGAATTCACCCCTCCACTTT
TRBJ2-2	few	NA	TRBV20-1	CSARVNRGELFF	TGCAGTGCTAGAGTTAACCGGGGGGAGCTGTTTTTT
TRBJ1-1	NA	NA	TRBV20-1	CSAPRIGNTEAFF	TGCAGTGCTCCGAGGATAGGGAACACTGAAGCTTTCTTT
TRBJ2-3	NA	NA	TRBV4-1	CASSQVRGGGSTDTQYF	TGCGCCAGCAGCCAAGTCCGGGGCGGGGGCAGCACAGATACGCAGTATTTT
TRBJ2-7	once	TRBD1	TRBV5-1	CASRGTGLFYEQYF	TGCGCCAGCAGGGGGACAGGACTCTTCTACGAGCAGTACTTC
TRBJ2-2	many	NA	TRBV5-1	CASSLGSGANTGELFF	TGCGCCAGCAGCTTGGGGTCAGGTGCGAACACCGGGGAGCTGTTTTTT
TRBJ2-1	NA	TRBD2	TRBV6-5	CASSYSFSGFYNEQFF	TGTGCCAGCAGTTACTCGTTTAGCGGGTTCTACAATGAGCAGTTCTTC
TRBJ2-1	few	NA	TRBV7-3	CASSSFMGNEQFF	TGTGCCAGCAGCTCGTTCATGGGGAATGAGCAGTTCTTC